This is a list of T cell receptor beta chains from one sample in a study of technical replicates of blood from several donors. Profiled with immunoSEQ multiplex PCR; TCRdb holds only in-frame clones, not every one. Here the sample spans more than 90,000 clones, more than 90% being singletons. The sequenced sample was T cells isolated from PBMCs. These receptor sequences come from a human donor in good health. Both conserved end residues are part of each CDR3. D genes are given only for firm matches. Only part of the rows carry a size: once, few, many, or a class if the clone is expanded.

NA,TRBJ2-5,TRBD1,TRBV30,CAWSVGAGGSQETQYF,TGTGCCTGGAGTGTAGGGGCAGGGGGATCCCAAGAGACCCAGTACTTC
NA,TRBJ2-1,NA,TRBV30,CAWSPGAYNEQFF,TGTGCCTGGAGCCCGGGGGCCTACAATGAGCAGTTCTTC
NA,TRBJ1-4,NA,TRBV30,CAWSVSRTEVEEKLFF,TGTGCCTGGAGTGTTAGTAGGACAGAAGTCGAAGAAAAACTGTTTTTT
NA,TRBJ2-7,TRBD1,TRBV5-4,CASSLSGQSNEQYF,TGTGCCAGCAGCTTGTCGGGACAGAGCAACGAGCAGTACTTC
NA,TRBJ1-5,NA,TRBV7-6,CASSLFLGVNQPQHF,TGTGCCAGCAGCTTATTTCTAGGGGTAAATCAGCCCCAGCATTTT
NA,TRBJ2-1,NA,TRBV5-1,CASTENSNEQFF,TGCGCCAGCACCGAAAACTCGAATGAGCAGTTCTTC
NA,TRBJ2-1,NA,TRBV7-9,CASSLALSGSSYNEQFF,TGTGCCAGCAGCTTAGCGCTAAGCGGTAGCTCCTACAATGAGCAGTTCTTC
NA,TRBJ2-5,NA,TRBV13,CASSSAPQSAGETQYF,TGTGCCAGCAGCTCGGCCCCCCAGAGCGCGGGGGAGACCCAGTACTTC
NA,TRBJ1-2,TRBD1,TRBV27,CTSSLGGQLYGYTF,TGTACCAGCAGTTTAGGGGGACAGCTCTATGGCTACACCTTC
NA,TRBJ1-2,NA,TRBV4-1,CASSQLAAGKGNYGYTF,TGCGCCAGCAGCCAACTCGCGGCTGGAAAGGGGAACTATGGCTACACCTTC
NA,TRBJ1-1,NA,TRBV28,CASSFGSTRTAFF,TGTGCCAGCAGTTTCGGCTCCACTAGGACGGCTTTCTTT
once,TRBJ1-1,TRBD1,TRBV7-6,CASSLDTGGAGITEAFF,TGTGCCAGCAGCTTGGATACAGGGGGCGCCGGTATCACTGAAGCTTTCTTT
NA,TRBJ2-7,TRBD2,TRBV13,CASSLVLAGGPSPYEQYF,TGTGCCAGCAGCTTAGTACTTGCGGGAGGGCCAAGCCCCTACGAGCAGTACTTC
NA,TRBJ2-3,NA,TRBV11-2,CASSFHRASTDTQYF,TGTGCCAGCAGCTTTCACAGGGCCAGCACAGATACGCAGTATTTT
NA,TRBJ2-7,TRBD2,TRBV14,CASSQAGTSGTIVSEQYF,TGTGCCAGCAGCCAAGCCGGGACTAGCGGGACAATAGTGTCGGAGCAGTACTTC
NA,TRBJ1-5,TRBD1,TRBV7-9,CASSLGAGGSTPQHF,TGTGCCAGCAGCTTAGGAGCAGGGGGCTCGACGCCCCAGCATTTT
NA,TRBJ2-3,NA,TRBV9,CASSVQGTDTQYF,TGTGCCAGCAGCGTACAGGGTACGGATACGCAGTATTTT
NA,TRBJ2-1,NA,TRBV5-4,CASSLSRRGGNEQFF,TGTGCCAGCAGCTTGTCGCGGAGAGGGGGTAATGAGCAGTTCTTC
NA,TRBJ2-1,NA,TRBV4-1,CASSRLSQRTSHEQFF,TGCGCCAGCAGCCGACTTAGCCAGCGGACTTCCCATGAGCAGTTCTTC
NA,TRBJ2-1,NA,TRBV10-1,CASSEGLGEQFF,TGCGCCAGCAGTGAAGGACTCGGGGAGCAGTTCTTC
NA,TRBJ1-6,NA,TRBV27,CASRARSGGGYNSPLHF,TGTGCCAGCAGAGCTAGGTCGGGGGGCGGATATAATTCACCCCTCCACTTT
NA,TRBJ1-2,NA,TRBV9,CASSVGGDGRNYGYTF,TGTGCCAGCAGCGTAGGGGGGGACGGGCGAAACTATGGCTACACCTTC
NA,TRBJ2-1,TRBD2,TRBV25-1,CASSRSGGNEQFF,TGTGCCAGCAGTCGTAGCGGGGGGAATGAGCAGTTCTTC
NA,TRBJ1-5,NA,TRBV18,CASSVEGNQPQHF,TGTGCCAGCTCAGTGGAGGGGAATCAGCCCCAGCATTTT
NA,TRBJ1-3,NA,TRBV5-5,CASSQTFSGNTIYF,TGTGCCAGCAGCCAGACATTCTCTGGAAACACCATATATTTT
once,TRBJ1-1,NA,TRBV7-3,CASSISTGVNTEAFF,TGTGCCAGCAGCATTAGTACAGGTGTGAACACTGAAGCTTTCTTT
NA,TRBJ2-3,TRBD2,TRBV2,CASNLAGGRSTDTQYF,TGTGCCAGCAACCTAGCGGGGGGGCGTAGCACAGATACGCAGTATTTT
NA,TRBJ1-2,NA,TRBV28,CASSPGANYGYTF,TGTGCCAGCAGTCCCGGGGCTAACTATGGCTACACCTTC
few,TRBJ1-1,TRBD1,TRBV19,CASSVGTGNTEAFF,TGTGCCAGTAGTGTGGGGACAGGCAACACTGAAGCTTTCTTT
once,TRBJ1-2,NA,TRBV19,CASSIFAGVGYTF,TGTGCCAGTAGTATTTTCGCAGGGGTTGGCTACACCTTC
NA,TRBJ2-1,TRBD2,TRBV10-1,CASSESVVAGTYNEQFF,TGCGCCAGCAGTGAGTCGGTGGTAGCGGGAACCTACAATGAGCAGTTCTTC
NA,TRBJ2-7,NA,TRBV27,CASSLTASYEQYF,TGTGCCAGCAGTTTAACAGCCTCCTACGAGCAGTACTTC
NA,TRBJ1-5,NA,TRBV30,CAWNSRVGNQPQHF,TGTGCCTGGAATAGCAGGGTTGGCAATCAGCCCCAGCATTTT
NA,TRBJ2-5,NA,TRBV19,CASSLAGVETQYF,TGTGCCAGTAGTTTGGCAGGGGTAGAGACCCAGTACTTC